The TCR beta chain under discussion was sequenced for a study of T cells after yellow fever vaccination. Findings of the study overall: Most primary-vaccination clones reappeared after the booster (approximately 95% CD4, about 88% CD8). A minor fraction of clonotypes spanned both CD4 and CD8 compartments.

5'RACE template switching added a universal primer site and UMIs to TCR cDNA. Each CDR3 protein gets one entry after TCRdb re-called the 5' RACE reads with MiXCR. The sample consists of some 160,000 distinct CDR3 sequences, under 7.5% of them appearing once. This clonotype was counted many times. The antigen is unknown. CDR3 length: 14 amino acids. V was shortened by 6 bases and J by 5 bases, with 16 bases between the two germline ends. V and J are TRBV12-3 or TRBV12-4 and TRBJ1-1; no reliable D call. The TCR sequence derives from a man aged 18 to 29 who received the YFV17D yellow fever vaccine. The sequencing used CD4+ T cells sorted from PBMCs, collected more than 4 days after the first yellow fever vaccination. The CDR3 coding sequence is TGTGCCAGCAGGACTTCAATGGAAGGAACTGAAGCTTTCTTT. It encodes CASRTSMEGTEAFF.